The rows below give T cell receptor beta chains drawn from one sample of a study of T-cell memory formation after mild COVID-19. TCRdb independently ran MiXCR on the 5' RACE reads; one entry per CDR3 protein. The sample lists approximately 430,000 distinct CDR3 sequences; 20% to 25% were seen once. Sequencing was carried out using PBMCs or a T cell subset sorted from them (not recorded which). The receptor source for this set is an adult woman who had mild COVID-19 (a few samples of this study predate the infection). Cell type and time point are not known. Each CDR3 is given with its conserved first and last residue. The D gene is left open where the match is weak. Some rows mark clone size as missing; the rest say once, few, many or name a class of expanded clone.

CDR3 protein: CASSPSGGSGTDTQYF; CDR3 DNA: TGTGCCAGCAGCCCCTCTGGAGGGTCTGGGACAGATACGCAGTATTTT; D gene: -; V gene: TRBV7-2; J gene: TRBJ2-3; clone size: -
CDR3 protein: CASSALLFTDTQYF; CDR3 DNA: TGTGCCAGCAGTGCTTTGCTGTTCACAGATACGCAGTATTTT; D gene: -; V gene: TRBV7-8; J gene: TRBJ2-3; clone size: many
CDR3 protein: CASSLTGQGDTEAFF; CDR3 DNA: TGTGCCAGCAGCCTGACCGGACAGGGGGACACTGAAGCTTTCTTT; D gene: TRBD1; V gene: TRBV13; J gene: TRBJ1-1; clone size: -
CDR3 protein: CASLSGQLNSPLHF; CDR3 DNA: TGTGCCAGCCTCTCCGGACAGCTTAATTCACCCCTCCACTTT; D gene: -; V gene: TRBV7-8; J gene: TRBJ1-6; clone size: few
CDR3 protein: CASSQKAGLETQYF; CDR3 DNA: TGTGCCAGCAGCCAAAAGGCAGGGCTGGAGACCCAGTACTTC; D gene: -; V gene: TRBV3-1; J gene: TRBJ2-5; clone size: few
CDR3 protein: CASSGDSMAPEQYF; CDR3 DNA: TGTGCCAGCTCAGGAGACAGCATGGCCCCCGAGCAGTACTTC; D gene: -; V gene: TRBV18; J gene: TRBJ2-7; clone size: once
CDR3 protein: CASTQTGTSGESQETQYF; CDR3 DNA: TGTGCCAGCACCCAAACCGGGACTAGCGGAGAAAGCCAAGAGACCCAGTACTTC; D gene: TRBD2; V gene: TRBV12-3/TRBV12-4; J gene: TRBJ2-5; clone size: few
CDR3 protein: CASSPLSRGGPYNEQFF; CDR3 DNA: TGTGCCAGCAGTCCCCTGTCCCGGGGGGGCCCCTACAATGAGCAGTTCTTC; D gene: TRBD2; V gene: TRBV6-2/TRBV6-3; J gene: TRBJ2-1; clone size: few
CDR3 protein: CSATSGRPMYNEQFF; CDR3 DNA: TGCAGCGCTACTAGCGGGAGGCCGATGTACAATGAGCAGTTCTTC; D gene: TRBD2; V gene: TRBV29-1; J gene: TRBJ2-1; clone size: many
CDR3 protein: CASSQGGRSNTEAFF; CDR3 DNA: TGTGCCAGCAGCCAAGGCGGCAGGTCGAACACTGAAGCTTTCTTT; D gene: -; V gene: TRBV4-2; J gene: TRBJ1-1; clone size: -
CDR3 protein: CATSLAGLYNEQFF; CDR3 DNA: TGTGCCACCAGCTTAGCGGGGCTCTACAATGAGCAGTTCTTC; D gene: TRBD2; V gene: TRBV15; J gene: TRBJ2-1; clone size: few
CDR3 protein: CASSPSQGGEQYF; CDR3 DNA: TGTGCCAGCTCACCGTCACAGGGTGGGGAGCAGTACTTC; D gene: -; V gene: TRBV18; J gene: TRBJ2-7; clone size: few
CDR3 protein: CASSSRRSMGETQYF; CDR3 DNA: TGTGCCAGCAGCTCCCGCCGGAGTATGGGGGAGACCCAGTACTTC; D gene: -; V gene: TRBV5-5; J gene: TRBJ2-5; clone size: many
CDR3 protein: CASGDGGYEQYF; CDR3 DNA: TGTGCCAGCGGGGACGGGGGCTACGAGCAGTACTTC; D gene: -; V gene: TRBV7-6; J gene: TRBJ2-7; clone size: -
CDR3 protein: CASSFGGAEAFF; CDR3 DNA: TGTGCCAGCAGCTTCGGGGGGGCAGAAGCTTTCTTT; D gene: -; V gene: TRBV7-9; J gene: TRBJ1-1; clone size: -
CDR3 protein: CASSPTGTSGGAAGELFF; CDR3 DNA: TGTGCCAGCAGCCCGACCGGGACTAGCGGGGGGGCGGCCGGGGAGCTGTTTTTT; D gene: TRBD2; V gene: TRBV3-1; J gene: TRBJ2-2; clone size: once
CDR3 protein: CASSPSPGGLNTQYF; CDR3 DNA: TGTGCCAGCAGCCCGTCTCCGGGGGGGCTAAATACGCAGTATTTT; D gene: TRBD2; V gene: TRBV7-7; J gene: TRBJ2-3; clone size: -
CDR3 protein: CASSLYLGTAKSYNEQFF; CDR3 DNA: TGTGCCAGCAGTTTATATTTGGGGACAGCTAAGTCCTACAATGAGCAGTTCTTC; D gene: TRBD1; V gene: TRBV12-3/TRBV12-4; J gene: TRBJ2-1; clone size: -
CDR3 protein: CASSLLGNEQYF; CDR3 DNA: TGTGCCAGCTCCCTCCTCGGGAACGAGCAGTACTTC; D gene: -; V gene: TRBV5-6; J gene: TRBJ2-7; clone size: -
CDR3 protein: CASSFGGGEADTQYF; CDR3 DNA: TGTGCCAGCAGCTTCGGCGGGGGGGAGGCAGATACGCAGTATTTT; D gene: TRBD2; V gene: TRBV5-6; J gene: TRBJ2-3; clone size: few
CDR3 protein: CATSEWGGSPLHF; CDR3 DNA: TGTGCCACCAGTGAGTGGGGGGGTTCACCCCTCCACTTT; D gene: -; V gene: TRBV24-1; J gene: TRBJ1-6; clone size: few
CDR3 protein: CASSQGGVLQNTGELFF; CDR3 DNA: TGTGCCAGCAGTCAAGGGGGCGTACTCCAGAACACCGGGGAGCTGTTTTTT; D gene: TRBD1; V gene: TRBV3-1; J gene: TRBJ2-2; clone size: -
CDR3 protein: CASSVGLAGGPGHEQYF; CDR3 DNA: TGTGCCAGCAGCGTAGGACTAGCGGGGGGGCCGGGCCACGAGCAGTACTTC; D gene: TRBD2; V gene: TRBV11-2; J gene: TRBJ2-7; clone size: few
CDR3 protein: CASSEGASNQPQHF; CDR3 DNA: TGTGCCAGCAGCGAGGGGGCAAGCAATCAGCCCCAGCATTTT; D gene: TRBD1; V gene: TRBV9; J gene: TRBJ1-5; clone size: -
CDR3 protein: CASSKPGGSAGELFF; CDR3 DNA: TGTGCCAGCAGCAAACCAGGGGGCTCAGCCGGGGAGCTGTTTTTT; D gene: TRBD1; V gene: TRBV6-5; J gene: TRBJ2-2; clone size: once
CDR3 protein: CAWSEQTMIRLADTQYF; CDR3 DNA: TGTGCCTGGAGTGAGCAAACGATGATCAGGTTGGCAGATACGCAGTATTTT; D gene: -; V gene: TRBV30; J gene: TRBJ2-3; clone size: -
CDR3 protein: CASSSGTSGTDEQFF; CDR3 DNA: TGCGCCAGCAGCTCCGGGACTAGCGGGACGGATGAGCAGTTCTTC; D gene: TRBD2; V gene: TRBV5-1; J gene: TRBJ2-1; clone size: few